Shown below are 4 T cell receptor beta chains from a single sample sequenced in a study of OX40 agonist ivuxolimab in advanced cancers. The data were produced by immunoSEQ multiplex PCR, yet TCRdb's version contains in-frame clones alone and is incomplete. Of roughly 8,600 clones in the sample, 90% were seen once. Sequenced material: CD4+ or CD8+ T cells sorted from blood, taken in a trial of the OX40 agonist ivuxolimab. These receptor sequences come from an adult with an advanced solid tumor such as melanoma, head and neck, liver or kidney cancer.

The V call is TRBV19, the J call TRBJ2-2; TRBD2 might be the D (5 bases). Trimming stripped 7 bases from V and 3 bases from J, with 12 bases between. The CDR3 sequence is 14 residues long. Germline V lookup: CDR1 LNHDA, CDR2 SQIVND (reference sequence). CDR3 nucleotides: TGTGCCAGTAAAGAGCGGACGTACACCGGGGAGCTGTTTTTT. Residues: CASKERTYTGELFF. Full variable domain (missing parts from reference TRBV19 and TRBJ2-2): DGGITQSPKYLFRKEGQNVTLSCEQNLNHDAMYWYRQDPGQGLRLIYYSQIVNDFQKGDIAEGYSVSREKKESFPLTVTSAQKNPTAFYLCASKERTYTGELFFGEGSRLTVL.

This sequence joins TRBV30 and TRBJ2-1, with 9 bases lining up with TRBD2. The CDR3 is made up of 13 amino acids. V lost 5 bases, J lost 8 bases, and 7 bases stayed unmatched. CDR1 is GTSNPN, CDR2 SVGIG, per germline (reference sequence). CDR3 in DNA: TGTGCCTGGGCTTGGCGGGAGGGCTATGAGCAGTTCTTC. Its protein product is CAWAWREGYEQFF.

The chain is built from TRBV12-5 and TRBJ2-3, with D uncertain. The CDR3 covers 12 residues. CDR1 and CDR2 (germline): LGHNT, FRNRAP. Trimming took 2 bases from V and 3 from J, leaving 3 bases between them. The CDR3 protein is CASGLITDTQYF. The CDR3 DNA follows: TGTGCTAGTGGTTTGATAACAGATACGCAGTATTTT.

The chain combines TRBV4-2 with TRBJ2-7; perhaps TRBD2 as D (5 bases). Trimming cost V 0 bases and J 1 base, with 19 bases left between them. CDR3 length equals 18 residues. Germline CDR1 LGHNA, CDR2 YNFKEQ. The CDR3, as DNA: TGTGCCAGCAGCCAAGATGGGGTAAGGCGGGTTCCTTCCTACGAGCAGTACTTC. It codes for CASSQDGVRRVPSYEQYF.